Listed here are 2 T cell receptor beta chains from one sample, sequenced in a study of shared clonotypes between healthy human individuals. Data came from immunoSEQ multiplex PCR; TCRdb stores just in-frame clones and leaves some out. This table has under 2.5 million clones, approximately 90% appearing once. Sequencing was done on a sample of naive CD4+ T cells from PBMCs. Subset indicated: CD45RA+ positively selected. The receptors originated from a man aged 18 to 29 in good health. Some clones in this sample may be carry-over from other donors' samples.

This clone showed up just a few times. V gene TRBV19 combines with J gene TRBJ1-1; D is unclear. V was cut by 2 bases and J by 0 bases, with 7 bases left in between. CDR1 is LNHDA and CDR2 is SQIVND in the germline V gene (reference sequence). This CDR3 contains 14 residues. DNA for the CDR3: TGTGCCAGTAGTATATCGAACCTGAACACTGAAGCTTTCTTT. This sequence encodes CASSISNLNTEAFF.

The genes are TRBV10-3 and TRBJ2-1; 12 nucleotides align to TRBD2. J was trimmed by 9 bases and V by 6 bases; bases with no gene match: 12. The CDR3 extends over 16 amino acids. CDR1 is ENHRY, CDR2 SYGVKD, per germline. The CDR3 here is CAISDRASGRASEQFF. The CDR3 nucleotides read TGTGCCATCAGCGACCGGGCTAGCGGGAGGGCCAGTGAGCAGTTCTTC.